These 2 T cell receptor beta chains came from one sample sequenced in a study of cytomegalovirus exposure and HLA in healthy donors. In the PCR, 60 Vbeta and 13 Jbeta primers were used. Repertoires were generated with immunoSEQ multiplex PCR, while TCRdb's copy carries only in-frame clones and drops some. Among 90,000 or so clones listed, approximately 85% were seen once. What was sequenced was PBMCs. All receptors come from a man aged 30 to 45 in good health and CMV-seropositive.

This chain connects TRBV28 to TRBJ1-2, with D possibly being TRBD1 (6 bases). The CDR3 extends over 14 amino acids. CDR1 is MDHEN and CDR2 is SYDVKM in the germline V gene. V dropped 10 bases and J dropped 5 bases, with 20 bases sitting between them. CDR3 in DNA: TGTGCCATCTCAAACCCGGACAGAGGGTATGGCTACACCTTC. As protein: CAISNPDRGYGYTF.

CDR3 nucleotides: TGTGCCAGCAGCGTTGGGCAGGGAAAAACGAATGAGCAGTTCTTC. Amino acids: CASSVGQGKTNEQFF. V is TRBV9 and J is TRBJ2-1; D is possibly TRBD1 (5 bases). The V gene's germline CDR1 is SGDLS and CDR2 YYNGEE. V was clipped by 2 bases and J by 7 bases, with 16 bases between them. The CDR3 contains 15 residues.